The clone carrying this T cell receptor beta chain was counted only a few times. The antigen is undetermined. Combining a sample-barcoded 5' primer with a J-beta primer mix, a second PCR ran for roughly 7 to 12 cycles. A template-switch adaptor containing 12 random nucleotides labeled each cDNA molecule. TCRdb redid the calling of the 5' RACE reads with MiXCR, one entry per CDR3 protein. The sample includes approximately 2,000,000 distinct CDR3 sequences, about two fifths seen only once; the top ten take roughly 24%. The data were obtained in a study of blood T cells in healthy people across ages. Study results and caveats: Naive T cell percentage by flow cytometry tracked strongly with beta diversity.

Collection of ten milliliters of peripheral blood was performed for each donor. This CDR3 is 15 amino acids long. The germline gives CDR1 DFQATT, CDR2 SNEGSKA (reference sequence). Trimming left V 1 base short and J 5 bases short, with 17 bases between. The V and J genes are TRBV20-1 and TRBJ1-2; a possible D gene is TRBD1 (5 bases). Sequenced material: blood. This TCR was recovered from a human donor in good health. This CDR3 is CSARVWGGETYGYTF. The CDR3 bases are TGCAGTGCTAGAGTGTGGGGCGGGGAAACTTATGGCTACACCTTC.